Below are 8 T cell receptor beta chains sequenced from a single sample in a study of blood T cell repertoires in COVID-19. Clones were sequenced by immunoSEQ multiplex PCR, and TCRdb holds only the in-frame ones, with some missing. Altogether some 350,000 clones are present, around nine tenths being singletons, with the ten largest covering 3%. Sequencing used peripheral blood. These receptors came from a human donor in a cohort sampled during active COVID-19.

This sequence joins TRBV7-9 and TRBJ2-5, with 9 bases lining up with TRBD1. Germline CDR1 is SEHNR and CDR2 is FQNEAQ (reference sequence). With 8 bases clipped from V and 1 base from J, the junction kept 2 bases outside the gene matches. The CDR3 consists of 13 residues. The CDR3 sequence: CASSQGAQETQYF. CDR3 nucleotide sequence: TGTGCCAGCTCACAGGGGGCCCAAGAGACCCAGTACTTC. Drawing the rest from reference TRBV7-9 and TRBJ2-5, the complete variable domain is DTGVSQNPRHKITKRGQNVTFRCDPISEHNRLYWYRQTLGQGPEFLTYFQNEAQLEKSRLLSDRFSAERPKGSFSTLEIQRTEQGDSAMYLCASSQGAQETQYFGPGTRLLVL.

The chain recombines TRBV9 with TRBJ1-6, with 8 bases matching TRBD1. With 4 bases clipped from V and 9 bases from J, the junction kept 9 bases outside the gene matches. The CDR3 loop spans 15 amino acids. The germline V gene has CDR1 SGDLS and CDR2 YYNGEE. CDR3 residues: CASSPRTGLGSPLHF. CDR3 coding DNA: TGTGCCAGCAGCCCTAGGACAGGGTTGGGTTCACCCCTCCACTTT.

The chain carries TRBV10-1 and TRBJ2-3; TRBD1 matches 11 bases. Germline CDR1 is WNHNN and CDR2 is SYGVQD (reference sequence). This CDR3 has 18 residues. V trimming: 4 bases; J trimming: 3 bases; junction bases outside the gene matches: 12. In DNA form, the CDR3 reads TGCGCCAGCAGTGGAAGGCCCCAGGGACAGGGGGATACAGATACGCAGTATTTT. Protein: CASSGRPQGQGDTDTQYF.

This clone was detected once. The chain carries TRBV15 and TRBJ1-1, with D possibly TRBD1 on 6 matching bases. Between the trimmed V and J ends, which lost 0 bases and 0 bases, there was a span of 17 bases. Germline V CDR1 and CDR2: LNHNV, YYDKDF (reference sequence). CDR3 length: 18 residues. In DNA, the CDR3 is TGTGCCACCAGCAGAGATCGAGGCGGACAGAGCATGAACACTGAAGCTTTCTTT. Translating gives CATSRDRGGQSMNTEAFF.

This clone showed up just once. This sequence joins TRBV24-1 and TRBJ1-1; TRBD1 agrees at 9 bases. The junction had 9 bases not matched to a gene; V was cut back by 4 bases and J by 7 bases. Germline-derived CDR1 and CDR2 are KGHDR and SFDVKD. This CDR3 has 15 amino acids. The CDR3 reads CATSDRDRGLGEAFF. CDR3 in DNA: TGTGCCACCAGTGACCGAGACAGGGGGTTGGGTGAAGCTTTCTTT.

This CDR3 is CASTGLAGGLGSTDTQYF. DNA for the CDR3: TGTGCCAGCACGGGACTAGCGGGGGGCCTGGGAAGCACAGATACGCAGTATTTT. V is TRBV28 and J is TRBJ2-3, with 15 bases aligning to TRBD2. The J segment lost 0 bases and the V segment lost 7 bases, leaving 8 bases of the junction unmatched. This CDR3 spans 18 amino acids. Germline lookup yields CDR1 MDHEN and CDR2 SYDVKM.

The chain combines TRBV19 with TRBJ2-1; TRBD2 agrees at 9 bases. There are 15 residues in the CDR3. CDR1 and CDR2 (germline): LNHDA, SQIVND (reference sequence). The V and J ends lost 5 bases and 4 bases, in that order; junction bases with no gene match: 6. CDR3 in DNA: TGTGCCAGTAGTGCCGGGACTAGCACTTACAATGAGCAGTTCTTC. Residues: CASSAGTSTYNEQFF.

The J gene is TRBJ1-5, the V gene TRBV6-5; 7 bases agree with TRBD1. J gave up 7 bases and V 7 bases, and 10 bases lay outside the gene matches. The germline V gene has CDR1 MNHEY and CDR2 SVGAGI. This CDR3 is built from 14 residues. The CDR3 coding sequence is TGTGCCAGCATCCGACAGGGTAGGGACCAGCCCCAGCATTTT. This translates into CASIRQGRDQPQHF.